This TCR beta chain originates from a study of blood T cells in healthy people across ages. This clonotype has more than one count but fewer than ten. It was with a sample-barcoded 5' primer and a J-beta primer mix that a second PCR of roughly 7 to 11 cycles was run. CDR3-containing paired-end reads numbering at least 3 million came from each sample. TCRdb passed the 5' RACE reads through MiXCR, listing each CDR3 protein once. The table records under 2,000,000 distinct CDR3 sequences, less than 50% of them present only once. Peripheral blood samples of roughly 10 milliliters were drawn from each donor. A minimum of 5 micrograms of total RNA was extracted per sample. This CDR3 is built from 14 residues. Germline V lookup: CDR1 SGHVS, CDR2 FQNEAQ. Trimming at V came to 4 bases and at J to 4 bases, leaving 6 bases not matched to a gene.

What was sequenced was blood. The V call is TRBV7-8, the J call TRBJ2-5; the match to TRBD2 covers 7 bases. The receptor's source is a woman in her thirties or forties in good health. CDR3 in DNA: TGTGCCAGCAGCTGGACGGGGAGGGGAGAGACCCAGTACTTC. This encodes CASSWTGRGETQYF.